A selection of T cell receptor beta chains follows, all from one sample in a study of blood T cell repertoires in COVID-19. The method was immunoSEQ multiplex PCR; TCRdb's version includes in-frame clones alone and lacks a portion of them. The table has about 130,000 clones, 80% seen once. The sequenced sample was peripheral blood. Source of these receptors: a man in his 70s with acute or convalescent COVID-19. The CDR3 runs from the conserved cysteine through the conserved F or W. D genes are given only for firm matches. Size is stated for part of the rows, as once, few or many counts, or as a class when the clone is expanded.

V	size	J	D	DNA	CDR3
TRBV11-1	NA	TRBJ1-1	TRBD1	TGTGCCGTAGGGGGCGAAGGGGCTTTCTTT	CAVGGEGAFF
TRBV6-7	NA	TRBJ2-7	TRBD1	TGTGCCAGCCGAATTCTGTGCGACAGGGCTTCCTACGAGCAGTACTTC	CASRILCDRASYEQYF
TRBV5-5	NA	TRBJ2-7	NA	TGTGCCAGCAGCCTCGCTTACAACTACGAGCAGTACTTC	CASSLAYNYEQYF
TRBV10-3	many	TRBJ1-1	NA	TGTGCCATCAGTGAGGATTACAGGTCTGGAGCTTTCTTT	CAISEDYRSGAFF
TRBV21-1	NA	TRBJ2-7	NA	TGTGCCAGCAGCAAAAAGGGGTCCTACGAGCAGTACTTC	CASSKKGSYEQYF
TRBV6-5	NA	TRBJ2-7	TRBD1	TGTGCCAGCAGTATCGGACAGGGGGCTTACGAGCAGTACTTC	CASSIGQGAYEQYF
TRBV29-1	NA	TRBJ2-5	NA	TGCAGCGTTGAAAGGACTGGAGGGGGCGAAGGGACCCAGTACTTC	CSVERTGGGEGTQYF
TRBV28	NA	TRBJ1-5	TRBD1	TGTGCCAGCAGTCCTCCCCCGGGACAGGGAGGTCAGCCCCAGCATTTT	CASSPPPGQGGQPQHF
TRBV3-1/TRBV3-2	NA	TRBJ1-3	TRBD1	TGTGCCAGCAGTCGCCGGGACAGCCTCTCTGGAAACACCATATATTTT	CASSRRDSLSGNTIYF
TRBV12-3/TRBV12-4	NA	TRBJ2-6	NA	TGTGCCAGCCGGGGCTCTGGGGCCAACGTCCTGACTTTC	CASRGSGANVLTF
TRBV23-1	NA	TRBJ1-5	NA	TGCGCCAGCAGTCAATCGCCGGGGGAGGGGGAAGGTCAGCCCCAGCATTTT	CASSQSPGEGEGQPQHF
TRBV29-1	few	TRBJ1-1	NA	TGCAGCGTAAGACAGACTTTCACTGAAGCTTTCTTT	CSVRQTFTEAFF
TRBV2	NA	TRBJ1-1	NA	TGTGCCAGCAAGGAGGAAATCCTGAACACTGAAGCTTTCTTT	CASKEEILNTEAFF
TRBV4-1	NA	TRBJ2-2	NA	TGCGCCAGCAATTGGGGAGTGAACACCGGGGAGCTGTTTTTT	CASNWGVNTGELFF
TRBV7-9	NA	TRBJ1-6	TRBD1	TGTGCCAGCAGTCAACAGGGGAGCTCCTATAATTCACCCCTCCACTTT	CASSQQGSSYNSPLHF
TRBV5-1	many	TRBJ1-1	NA	TGCGCCAGCAGCTTGATTGTGCAGGGGAACACTGAAGCTTTCTTT	CASSLIVQGNTEAFF
TRBV7-9	once	TRBJ1-3	NA	TGTGCCAGCAGCCAGGAGGTCTCTGGAAACACCATATATTTT	CASSQEVSGNTIYF
TRBV15	NA	TRBJ1-5	NA	TGTGCCACCCGTGGGGGCCCTCAGGGGCCCCAGCATTTT	CATRGGPQGPQHF
TRBV9	once	TRBJ2-1	TRBD2	TGTGCCAGCAGCGTAGACGGGGGGGCCTTAATATACAATGAGCAGTTCTTC	CASSVDGGALIYNEQFF
TRBV20-1	NA	TRBJ2-1	NA	TGCAGTGCTAGTTTGGGGGGGCCTCAGAATGAGCAGTTCTTC	CSASLGGPQNEQFF
TRBV5-6	NA	TRBJ1-2	TRBD1	TGTGCCAGCAGCTTCCCCCCTCCTACAGGGGATCGCTATGGCTACACCTTC	CASSFPPPTGDRYGYTF
TRBV11-2	NA	TRBJ1-3	TRBD1	TGTGCCAGCAGCTTAGGGGGGACAGGGAGCAGTGGAAACACCATATATTTT	CASSLGGTGSSGNTIYF
TRBV28	once	TRBJ2-3	TRBD2	TGTGCCAGCCGCACTAGCGGGGGGTTTAGCACAGATACGCAGTATTTT	CASRTSGGFSTDTQYF
TRBV21-1	NA	TRBJ2-7	NA	TGTGCCAGCAGCCCCGGCCAGGGTCATTGGACAGGGCTCTACGAGCAGTACTTC	CASSPGQGHWTGLYEQYF
TRBV2	once	TRBJ2-5	TRBD2	TGTGCCAGCAGTGAAGCGGGGGGGTACCAAGAGACCCAGTACTTC	CASSEAGGYQETQYF
TRBV2	many	TRBJ1-2	NA	TGTGCCAGCAGTCGGGCGGGGCTGGGCTACACCTTC	CASSRAGLGYTF
TRBV29-1	NA	TRBJ2-2	TRBD2	TGCAGCGTCGAGCGGGGTACAGGACTCACCGGGGAGCTGTTTTTT	CSVERGTGLTGELFF
TRBV10-3	medium-sized	TRBJ1-5	NA	TGTGCCATCAACTCAGGGAAGGACCAGCCCCAGCATTTT	CAINSGKDQPQHF
TRBV6-6	NA	TRBJ1-2	NA	TGTGCCAGCAGCCCAAGCGGCCGGGGCTACACCTTC	CASSPSGRGYTF
TRBV5-4	NA	TRBJ2-7	NA	TGTGCCAGCAGCTTGGCGGCAGGGGACGAGCAGTACTTC	CASSLAAGDEQYF
TRBV7-8	NA	TRBJ1-1	NA	TGTGCCAGCAGCGCGACAACCATGAACACTGAAGCTTTCTTT	CASSATTMNTEAFF
TRBV19	NA	TRBJ1-2	TRBD1	TGTGCCAGTAGTTCGACTGGGGACAGCTATGGCTACACCTTC	CASSSTGDSYGYTF
TRBV3-1/TRBV3-2	once	TRBJ1-6	TRBD1	TGTGCCAGCAGCCCTACAGGGGGCCGGTCACCCCTCCACTTT	CASSPTGGRSPLHF
TRBV15	NA	TRBJ1-2	NA	TGTGCCACCAGCAGAGATCTGGAGGGGATTGGTGGCTACACCTTC	CATSRDLEGIGGYTF
TRBV10-1	NA	TRBJ2-4	NA	TGCGCCAGCAGTGAGGGCAGATCAATAGCCAAAAACATTCAGTACTTC	CASSEGRSIAKNIQYF
TRBV25-1	NA	TRBJ1-1	NA	TGTGCCAGCAGTGTACAGGGCACTGAAGCTTTCTTT	CASSVQGTEAFF
TRBV24-1	NA	TRBJ2-1	TRBD2	TGTGCCACCAGTGATTCCGGGACTATTTACAATGAGCAGTTCTTC	CATSDSGTIYNEQFF
TRBV28	NA	TRBJ1-2	TRBD1	TGTGCCAGCAGTTCCCCAGCAGGGGGAGGCGATGGCTACACCTTC	CASSSPAGGGDGYTF
TRBV2	NA	TRBJ2-1	NA	TGTGCCAGCGGTAATAACCGGGACAATGAGCAGTTCTTC	CASGNNRDNEQFF
TRBV10-1	once	TRBJ2-1	NA	TGCGCCAGCAGTGAGTCGGGGCTCAATGAGCAGTTCTTC	CASSESGLNEQFF
TRBV3-1/TRBV3-2	NA	TRBJ2-1	TRBD2	TGTGCCAGCAGCCCCACTAGCGGGGGGAGGGTGGCCGAGCAGTTCTTC	CASSPTSGGRVAEQFF
TRBV9	NA	TRBJ1-1	TRBD1	TGTGCCAGCAGCTATCTCGACAGGGGTTCTACTGAAGCTTTCTTT	CASSYLDRGSTEAFF
TRBV2	NA	TRBJ2-7	NA	TGTGCCAGCAGGCAGGACATGCTGGAGCAGTACTTC	CASRQDMLEQYF
TRBV29-1	NA	TRBJ1-2	NA	TGCAGCGTTGTTCTCCCTGCCCACTACGGCTACACCTTC	CSVVLPAHYGYTF
TRBV28	NA	TRBJ2-1	TRBD1	TGTGCCAGCAGCTATGGGGGGACAGGGCGCAATGAGCAGTTCTTC	CASSYGGTGRNEQFF
TRBV27	NA	TRBJ1-6	TRBD1	TGTGCCAGCAGTCCGTGGACAGGGAGAGATTCACCCCTCCACTTT	CASSPWTGRDSPLHF
TRBV6-5	NA	TRBJ1-5	NA	TGTGCCAGCAGTTACACCCCGGAGGCTCAGCCCCAGCATTTT	CASSYTPEAQPQHF
TRBV29-1	NA	TRBJ2-5	TRBD1	TGCAGCGGCCCGGAGTTGTCGGGACAGGGAGTGGCAGAGACCCAGTACTTC	CSGPELSGQGVAETQYF
TRBV15	NA	TRBJ1-2	NA	TGTGCCACCAGGGGCCCCCCCGACTATGGCTACACCTTC	CATRGPPDYGYTF
TRBV6-6	once	TRBJ1-1	NA	TGTGCCAGCAGTAAGACAGGTTTGAACACTGAAGCTTTCTTT	CASSKTGLNTEAFF